The source of this T cell receptor (beta chain) is a study of shared clonotypes between healthy human individuals (dated by TCRdb to the early 2020s). About the study as a whole: A few men and a couple of women, aged 18 to 49 years, made up the cohort. For each donor, CD4 naive and CD4 memory were each run on three plates, CD8 naive on two plates, and CD8 memory on one plate. To estimate repertoire size and how much clonotypes are shared between individuals, the study performed deep sequencing of blood TCR repertoires from roughly five healthy adults. To increase sequencing depth and limit assay-specific biases, different laboratories used diverse techniques to prepare libraries and sequence TCR repertoires. Leukapheresis yielded between about 0.9 and 10 billion PBMCs per donor.

The donors were healthy, HIV-negative adults with no recently reported acute infections or vaccinations. Every donor was a Caucasian adult residing in Nashville, Tennessee, USA. Magnetic negative selection was used to enrich CD4+ T cells, after which naive cells were positively selected on CD45RA and the negative fraction became the memory subset. After blood collection by leukapheresis, PBMCs were isolated using Ficoll-Histopaque density gradient centrifugation and then cryopreserved in the vapor phase of liquid nitrogen. Analytical flow cytometry was used to check the purity and quantity of every magnetically sorted T cell population. Each sorted fraction had its genomic DNA isolated and then quantified by UV absorbance on a Nanodrop 2000c. Using the deep immunoSEQ assay, TCR CDR3 regions were amplified from genomic DNA by multiplex PCR. Extracted genomic DNA from each cell subset was distributed evenly across all wells of several immunoSEQ 96-well plates, and each plate was treated as a replicate. For sorted subsets, roughly 200 ng of genomic DNA, equivalent to 30,000 or so T cell genomes, went into each replicate PCR. Purified libraries were quantified with a Qubit 3.0 fluorometer, sized on a Bioanalyzer 2100, and re-quantified with the KAPA Library Quantification kit. Every immunoSEQ 96-well plate was sequenced on a dedicated single-read 150-cycle Illumina NextSeq 550 flow cell. The published analysis was carried out like this. Because the immunoSEQ output held only junctional sequences and lacked quality scores, the filtering could not match the filtering applied to full-length reads. To assign V/J genes and CDR3, sequences were annotated against IMGT germline references using PyIR, a Python wrapper for IgBLAST v1.9. Reads were removed for weak V/J assignments (E-value above 1e-6), missing CDR3, stop codons, out-of-frame junctions, or ambiguous translated residues. V3J clonotypes were defined as sequences sharing the same inferred V gene, J gene, and CDR3 amino acid sequence. The percentage overlap between two repertoires was calculated by dividing the number of shared unique clonotypes by the size of the smaller repertoire. Three approaches were used to assess repertoire richness: RTK rarefaction, the Chao1 estimator, and Recon v2.1 estimates of unobserved clonotypes. Generation probabilities were computed with OLGA for all TCRbeta clonotypes obtained by the gDNA method from a few donors. Held by TCRdb, this immuneACCESS table contains in-frame sequences only and omits some clones. Under half of the omission traces to an unresolved V gene where checked; the cause of the rest is unknown. V and J calls plus clone size are reproduced from that table; the DNA served to infer D and trimming. This sample comprises about 1.1 million clones, approximately 80% of them detected only once. The top ten clonotypes cover 0.89% of the sample.

Broad study findings and their caveats: Naive subsets generally had larger estimated clonotype richness than memory subsets. Because the study included only a small number of donors, the genetic and exposure-history diversity represented was limited. Pairwise subsampling indicated that sequencing depth was expected to affect the degree of clonotype sharing among donors. Sampling was restricted to blood, and TCR repertoires in tissue are likely to differ from TCR repertoires in blood. Clonotypes shared by all four sorted-subset donors showed higher generation probabilities than non-shared clonotypes. Sharing across several donors was observed for around 5% of naive CD4, under 4% of naive CD8, 2% to 2.5% of memory CD4, and less than 0.45% of memory CD8 clonotypes. Even with the large sequencing depth, rarefaction of the sorted-subset datasets indicated that sequencing was incomplete.

Trimming removed 6 bases from V and 1 base from J; the gene matches leave 3 bases unexplained. CDR1 and CDR2 were assigned from the germline V gene as MDHEN and SYDVKM. CDR3 length: 16 amino acids, cysteine to phenylalanine. Solely the CDR3 DNA is kept, with 48 bases framed from the first base. Points on this clone: Its antigen remains undetermined. Base qualities are not at hand, and no much larger clone is one base apart.

The source material was memory CD4+ T cells from PBMCs. The cell subset or site label, as the study defines it: CD45RA-negative fraction. The receptor was derived from a man aged 18 to 35 in good health. Some clones in this sample may be carry-over from other donors' samples. The V and J segments used are TRBV28 and TRBJ2-2; 12 bases in the middle match TRBD2. The CDR3 loop reads CASSTTSGRNTGELFF. In nucleotides, the sequence is TGTGCCAGCAGCACGACTAGCGGGAGGAACACCGGGGAGCTGTTTTTT.